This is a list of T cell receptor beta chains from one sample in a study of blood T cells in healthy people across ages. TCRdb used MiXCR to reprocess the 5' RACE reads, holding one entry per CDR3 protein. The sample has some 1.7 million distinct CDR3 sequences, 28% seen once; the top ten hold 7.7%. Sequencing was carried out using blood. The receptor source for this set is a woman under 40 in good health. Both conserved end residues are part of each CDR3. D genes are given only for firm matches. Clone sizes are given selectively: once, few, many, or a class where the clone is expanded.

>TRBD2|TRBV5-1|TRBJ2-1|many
TGTGCCAGCAGTCTAGCGGGAGAGTACAATGAGCAGTTCTTC
CASSLAGEYNEQFF
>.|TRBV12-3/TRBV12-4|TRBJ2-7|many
TGTGCCAGCAGTTCCGGGATGGGGGGTAGCTCCTACGAGCAGTACTTC
CASSSGMGGSSYEQYF
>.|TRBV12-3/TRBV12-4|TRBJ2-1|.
TGTGCCCGCAGTCCCTGGGCAGGGGCGATCTCCTACAATGAGCAGTTCTTC
CARSPWAGAISYNEQFF
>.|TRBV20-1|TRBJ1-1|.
TGCAGTGCTGCCCCTGGGAACACTGAAGCTTTCTTT
CSAAPGNTEAFF
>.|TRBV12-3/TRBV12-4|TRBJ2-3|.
TGTGCCAGCAGTCACCCGAGTACTAGCTTTAGCACAGATACGGAGTATTTT
CASSHPSTSFSTDTEYF
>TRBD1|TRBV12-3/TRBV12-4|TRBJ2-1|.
TGTGCCAGCAGTTACAGGGGGCAAGATAATGAGCAGTTCTTC
CASSYRGQDNEQFF
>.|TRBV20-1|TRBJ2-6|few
TGCAGTGCCCTCCCAGGTTTGGGAAGCTCTGGGGCCAACGTCCGGACTTTC
CSALPGLGSSGANVRTF
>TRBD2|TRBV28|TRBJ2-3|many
TGTGCCAGCAGTTCTCCCGGGAGGGAAGCCACAGATACGCAGTATTTT
CASSSPGREATDTQYF
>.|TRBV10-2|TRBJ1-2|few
TGCGCCAGCAGTGAGGCGTTGTTGCGCTATGGCTACACCTTC
CASSEALLRYGYTF
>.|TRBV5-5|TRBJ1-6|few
TGTGCCAGCAGCTTGGATTCCAATAAATCACCCCTCCACTTT
CASSLDSNKSPLHF
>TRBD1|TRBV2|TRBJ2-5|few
TGTGCCAGCAGTGAGGTGCCCCCAGGGCTAGGGGGCCTGCCGGGGGAGACCCAGTACTTC
CASSEVPPGLGGLPGETQYF
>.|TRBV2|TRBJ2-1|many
TGTGCCAGCAATCTTCAGGGGTACAATGAGCAGTTCTTC
CASNLQGYNEQFF
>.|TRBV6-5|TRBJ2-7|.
TGTACCAGCAAGGGGCCCGGAGGGGAGACCCCCTACGAGCAGTACTTC
CTSKGPGGETPYEQYF
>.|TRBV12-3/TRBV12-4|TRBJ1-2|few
TGTGCCAGCAGTTTAATAGGTCAAGCTAACTATGGCTACACCTTC
CASSLIGQANYGYTF
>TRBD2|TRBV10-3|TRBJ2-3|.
TGTGCCATCAGTGAGCGGGGGGGTACGCAGTATTTT
CAISERGGTQYF
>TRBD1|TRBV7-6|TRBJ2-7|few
TGTGCCAGCAGTAAGGGACAGGGAGCGGTTGAGCAGTACTTC
CASSKGQGAVEQYF
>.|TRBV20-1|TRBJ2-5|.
TGCAGTGCTAGAGACCCCCGGACTTGGCAAGAGACCCAGTACTTC
CSARDPRTWQETQYF
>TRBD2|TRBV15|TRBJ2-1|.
TGTGCCACCAGCAGAGAGGGCTCCAGCGGGGAGTACAATGAGCAGTTCTTC
CATSREGSSGEYNEQFF
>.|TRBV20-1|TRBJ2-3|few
TGCAGTGCTACCACTCGTGGGTCCGATACGCAGTATTTT
CSATTRGSDTQYF
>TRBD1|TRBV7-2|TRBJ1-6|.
TGTGCCAGCAGCTTAGAAGGCAGGGGGAATTCACCCCTCCACTTT
CASSLEGRGNSPLHF
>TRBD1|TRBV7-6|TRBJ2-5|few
TGTGCCAGCAGCACCCGACAGGGGGCCGAGGAGACCCAGTACTTC
CASSTRQGAEETQYF
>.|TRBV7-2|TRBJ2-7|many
TGTGCCAGCAGCTCCGCCACCTACGAGCAGTACTTC
CASSSATYEQYF
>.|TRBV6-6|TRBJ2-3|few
TGTGCCAGCAGCGGGGACACCTTCCCTAGCACAGATACGCAGTATTTT
CASSGDTFPSTDTQYF
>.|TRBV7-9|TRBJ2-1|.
TGTGCCAGCAGCCCAAGGGTCAGGGGCTATGAGCAGTTCTTC
CASSPRVRGYEQFF
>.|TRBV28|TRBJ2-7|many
TGTGCCAGCAGTTATCGGGTAGGGGGGTCCTACGAGCAGTACTTC
CASSYRVGGSYEQYF
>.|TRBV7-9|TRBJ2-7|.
TGTGCCAGCAGCCCAGGCCGGGGCCTGAAGGCCTCCTACGAGCAGTACTTC
CASSPGRGLKASYEQYF
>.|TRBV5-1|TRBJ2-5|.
TGCGCCAGCAGCTTGGGGGCTCTGGACGAGACCCAGTACTTC
CASSLGALDETQYF
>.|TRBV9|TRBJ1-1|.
TGTGCCAGCAGCGTAGTTAGCGGGAACACTGAAGCTTTCTTT
CASSVVSGNTEAFF
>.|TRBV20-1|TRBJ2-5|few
TGCAGTGCTCGAGGCCTGGAAGAGACCCAGTACTTC
CSARGLEETQYF
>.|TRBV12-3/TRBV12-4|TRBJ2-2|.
TGTGCCAGCGGCTCCCGAGCCGGATTCACCGGGGAGCTGTTTTTT
CASGSRAGFTGELFF
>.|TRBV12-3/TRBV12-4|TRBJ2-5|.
TGTGCCAGCAGGCCTACAGGGAAGTGGGGACAAGAGACCCAGTACTTC
CASRPTGKWGQETQYF
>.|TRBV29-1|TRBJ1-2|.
TGCAGCGTTGAAGATTATTCAACGGGGTTGGCGAACTATGGCTACACCTTC
CSVEDYSTGLANYGYTF
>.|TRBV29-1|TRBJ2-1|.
TGCAGCGTTGAAGATCGATGGGTGTCCGAGAACAATGAGCAGTTCTTC
CSVEDRWVSENNEQFF
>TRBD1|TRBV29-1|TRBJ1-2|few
TGCAGCGTTCGCGGACAGGAGAACAGGGATGGCTACACCTTC
CSVRGQENRDGYTF
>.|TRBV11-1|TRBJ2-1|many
TGTGCCAGCAGCCGGGGACTCCAAAAGTACAATGAGCAGTTCTTC
CASSRGLQKYNEQFF
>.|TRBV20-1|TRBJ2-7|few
TGCAGTGCTAGTTCAGACGGGAGCCTCTCCTACGAGCAGTACTTC
CSASSDGSLSYEQYF
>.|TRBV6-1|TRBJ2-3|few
TGTGCCAGCAGTGAAGCGGGGATCCTAGCCCTTCCCACAGATACGCAGTATTTT
CASSEAGILALPTDTQYF
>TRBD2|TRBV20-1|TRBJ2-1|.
TGCAGTACTAGAGGACTAGCGGGGGGATCTTACAATGAGCAGTTCTTC
CSTRGLAGGSYNEQFF
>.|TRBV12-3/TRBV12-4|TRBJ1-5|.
TGTGCCAGCTTGACGGGCACCCAGCCCCAGCATTTT
CASLTGTQPQHF
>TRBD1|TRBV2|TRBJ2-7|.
TGTGCCAGCAGTGGACAGGGGTTGGGGTACGAGCAGTACTTC
CASSGQGLGYEQYF
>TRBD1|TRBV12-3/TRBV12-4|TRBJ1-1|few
TGTGCCAGCAGTCCTACGTACGGACAGGGGAGGGACACTGAAGCTTTCTTT
CASSPTYGQGRDTEAFF
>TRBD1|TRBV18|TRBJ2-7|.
TGTGCCAGCTCACCTGGCGACAGGGTCGACGAGCAGTACTTC
CASSPGDRVDEQYF
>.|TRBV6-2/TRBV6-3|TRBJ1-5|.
TGTGCCAGCAGTTACTCGGGCGACTATTGGAATCAGCCCCAGCATTTT
CASSYSGDYWNQPQHF
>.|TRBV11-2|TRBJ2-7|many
TGTGCCAGCAGCTTCGCCCCTGGGACGACCTCCTACGAGCAGTACTTC
CASSFAPGTTSYEQYF
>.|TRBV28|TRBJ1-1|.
TGTGCCAGCAGTTTAGGGTACAGATCTAACACTGAAGCTTTCTTT
CASSLGYRSNTEAFF
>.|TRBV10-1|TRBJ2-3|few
TGCGCCAGCAGTGATATCAAATCGCGAGGGGCCCTGACAGATACGCAGTATTTT
CASSDIKSRGALTDTQYF